This is a list of T cell receptor beta chains from one sample in a study of shared clonotypes between healthy human individuals. Data came from immunoSEQ multiplex PCR; TCRdb stores just in-frame clones and leaves some out. The repertoire holds 450,000 to 700,000 clones, around 95% seen once, with around 0.11% in the top ten. Input material: naive CD8+ T cells sorted from blood. These receptors came from a woman aged 25 to 39 in good health. CDR3s include the opening cysteine and the closing phenylalanine or tryptophan. The D gene is left open where the match is weak. Rows give clone size only sometimes, using once, few, many, or a class for an expanded clone.

V,D,J,size,DNA,CDR3
TRBV28,TRBD1,TRBJ2-7,NA,TGTGCCAGCAGTTTGAAAGGGGGCGTACGCTACGAGCAGTACTTC,CASSLKGGVRYEQYF
TRBV27,NA,TRBJ2-1,NA,TGTGCCAGCCGCGCCCGGGAGAGCTCCTACAATGAGCAGTTCTTC,CASRARESSYNEQFF
TRBV7-9,TRBD2,TRBJ2-1,NA,TGTGCCAGCAGCCTCGGACTAGCGCCATACAATGAGCAGTTCTTC,CASSLGLAPYNEQFF
TRBV5-6,TRBD2,TRBJ2-3,NA,TGTGCCAGCAGCTTACTAGCGGGAGTTAGAGATACGCAGTATTTT,CASSLLAGVRDTQYF
TRBV5-5,NA,TRBJ2-1,NA,TGTGCCAGCAGCCCGCTTGGCTCCTACAATGAGCAGTTCTTC,CASSPLGSYNEQFF
TRBV5-4,NA,TRBJ2-7,NA,TGTGCCAGCAGTACGACCTACGAGCAGTACTTC,CASSTTYEQYF
TRBV29-1,NA,TRBJ2-3,NA,TGCAGCGTTGTCGCAATCGCCCCTCCGCCAAGCACAGATACGCAGTATTTT,CSVVAIAPPPSTDTQYF
TRBV30,NA,TRBJ2-1,NA,TGTGCCTGGAACCCCGTCCGGCGTGAGCAGTTCTTC,CAWNPVRREQFF
TRBV27,TRBD2,TRBJ2-1,NA,TGTGCCAGCAGTTTAAATAGCGGGAGGTTCAATGAGCAGTTCTTC,CASSLNSGRFNEQFF
TRBV15,NA,TRBJ2-2,NA,TGTGCCACCCGGGGCGACTGGGTTGGGGAGCTGTTTTTT,CATRGDWVGELFF
TRBV6-5,NA,TRBJ1-5,NA,TGTGCCAGCAGTTCGGGACACCTGAATCAGCCCCAGCATTTT,CASSSGHLNQPQHF
TRBV7-9,TRBD2,TRBJ2-1,NA,TGTGCCAGCAGCCCATTACAAACCGGGACTAGTGCCTACAATGAGCAGTTCTTC,CASSPLQTGTSAYNEQFF
TRBV10-1,NA,TRBJ2-1,NA,TGCGCCAGCCCCTATCCGGGTGAGCAGTTCTTC,CASPYPGEQFF
TRBV28,NA,TRBJ1-1,NA,TGTGCCAGCACAACGGGGGGCACTGAAGCTTTCTTT,CASTTGGTEAFF
TRBV7-9,NA,TRBJ1-2,few,TGTGCCAGCAGTTCACAGGACTATGGCTACACCTTC,CASSSQDYGYTF
TRBV27,NA,TRBJ2-1,once,TGTGCCAGCAGTTTCCCTACAGGGAATGAGCAGTTCTTC,CASSFPTGNEQFF